This is a list of T cell receptor beta chains from one sample in a study of blood T cells in healthy people across ages. TCRdb reprocessed the 5' RACE reads via MiXCR and lists one record per CDR3 protein. The top ten clones hold about 4% of a sample with about 1.5 million distinct CDR3 sequences, around 40% of them seen once. The material sequenced was blood. All receptors derive from a woman aged 18-29 years in good health. CDR3s include the opening cysteine and the closing phenylalanine or tryptophan. D genes are given only for firm matches. A row's size may be missing; if present it is once, few, many or a size class.

size	V	length	J	D	DNA	CDR3
.	TRBV6-6	16	TRBJ1-2	.	TGTGCCAGCAGTTCCCTTCTGTGGGTTAGGGTCTATGGCTACACCTTC	CASSSLLWVRVYGYTF
few	TRBV20-1	14	TRBJ1-2	TRBD1	TGCAGTGCTGGCCCTACAGGGGGCAACTATGGCTACACCTTC	CSAGPTGGNYGYTF
.	TRBV30	16	TRBJ2-3	TRBD2	TGTGCCTGGAGTGTCCATAGCGGGAGCTGGGCAGATACGCAGTATTTT	CAWSVHSGSWADTQYF
.	TRBV20-1	18	TRBJ2-1	TRBD2	TGCAGTGCTAATCGGGGACTAGGGACTCAGAGCTCCTACAATGAGCAGTTCTTC	CSANRGLGTQSSYNEQFF
.	TRBV13	15	TRBJ2-7	.	TGTGCCAGCAGCTCCAGGGGTAAGGGCTCCTACGAGCAGTACTTC	CASSSRGKGSYEQYF
.	TRBV6-5	14	TRBJ2-3	.	TGTGCCAGCACCGACAACACTAGAGTAGATACGCAGTATTTT	CASTDNTRVDTQYF
.	TRBV27	15	TRBJ1-2	.	TGTGCCAGCAGTGTCCTAGGGGGATCCCTCTATGGCTACACCTTC	CASSVLGGSLYGYTF
.	TRBV29-1	15	TRBJ2-2	.	TGCAGCGTTGAAGATAGGGGCGGTCACACCGGGGAGCTGTTTTTT	CSVEDRGGHTGELFF
.	TRBV3-1	15	TRBJ2-4	TRBD2	TGTGCCAGCAGCCAGGGACTAGCGGGAGCCGGTGAGCAGTACTTC	CASSQGLAGAGEQYF
.	TRBV20-1	13	TRBJ1-1	.	TGCAGTGCTAGAGCATTCTTGAACACTGAAGCTTTCTTT	CSARAFLNTEAFF